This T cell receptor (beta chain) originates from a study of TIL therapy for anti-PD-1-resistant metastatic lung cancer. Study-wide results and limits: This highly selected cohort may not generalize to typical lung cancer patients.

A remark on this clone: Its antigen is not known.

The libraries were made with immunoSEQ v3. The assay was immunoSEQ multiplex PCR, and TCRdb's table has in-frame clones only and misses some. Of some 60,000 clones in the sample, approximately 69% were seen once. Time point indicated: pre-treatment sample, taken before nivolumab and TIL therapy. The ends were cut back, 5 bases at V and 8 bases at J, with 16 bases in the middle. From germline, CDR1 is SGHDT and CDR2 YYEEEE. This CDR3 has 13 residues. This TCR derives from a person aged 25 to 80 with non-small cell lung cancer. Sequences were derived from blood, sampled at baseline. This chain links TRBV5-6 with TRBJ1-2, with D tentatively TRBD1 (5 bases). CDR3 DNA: TGTGCCAGCAGTCGAGGGGTAGGAGGAGGCTACACCTTC. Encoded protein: CASSRGVGGGYTF.